This T cell receptor (beta chain) originates from a study of response to subunit inactivated influenza vaccine. Study outcomes and limitations: New T cells are recruited in small numbers by each seasonal influenza vaccination, according to the authors' suggestion.

With regard to this clonotype: The antigen is unknown.

MiXCR was run by TCRdb on the RT-PCR reads, yielding one entry per CDR3 protein. The sample carries 650,000 to 800,000 distinct CDR3 sequences, about 15% recorded once. This sequence originates from a man over 45 who received an inactivated influenza vaccine. This material consisted of PBMCs from blood, taken approximately 15 days before vaccination.

CDR3 bases: TGTGCCAGCAGTGAATCTCGTGTAGTCAACAATGAGCAGTTCTTC. This sequence encodes CASSESRVVNNEQFF. The chain employs TRBV25-1 and TRBJ2-1; no clear D. Germline assignment: CDR1 MGHDK and CDR2 SYGVNS. Between the trimmed V and J ends, which lost 1 base and 5 bases, there was a span of 12 bases. This CDR3 contains 15 residues. Supplemented by reference TRBV25-1 and TRBJ2-1, the full variable domain reads EADIYQTPRYLVIGTGKKITLECSQTMGHDKMYWYQQDPGMELHLIHYSYGVNSTEKGDLSSESTVSRIRTEHFPLTLESARPSHTSQYLCASSESRVVNNEQFFGPGTRLTVL.